The 26 T cell receptor beta chains reported below all come from one sample, sequenced in a study of T cell changes during pregnancy in multiple sclerosis. The method was immunoSEQ multiplex PCR; TCRdb's version includes in-frame clones alone and lacks a portion of them. Of some 77,000 clones detected, roughly 91% appear once; the ten largest clones hold 2.6%. The specimen was peripheral blood, collected after pregnancy. These receptor sequences come from a female donor in good health, enrolled as a control in a pregnancy study.

The gene calls are TRBV7-2 and TRBJ2-3; D is undetermined. CDR3 length equals 13 residues. The ends were cut back, 4 bases at V and 4 bases at J, with 9 bases in the middle. The germline V gene has CDR1 SGHTA and CDR2 FQGNSA. The CDR3 nucleotides are TGTGCCAGCAGCTCCGGGTGGGCAGATACGCAGTATTTT. Its translation is CASSSGWADTQYF.

The rearrangement uses TRBV30 and TRBJ1-2; TRBD1 matches 10 bases. This CDR3 contains 14 residues. J lost 7 bases, V lost 1 base, and 6 bases had no gene match. Germline CDR1 is GTSNPN and CDR2 is SVGIG (reference sequence). The CDR3 region has the DNA TGTGCCTGGAGTGCAGACAGGGGGCGTTCTGGCTACACCTTC. Protein: CAWSADRGRSGYTF.

Here the CDR3 DNA reads TGTGCCAGCAGTTGGGCCGGGACAGGGCCTAACACCATATATTTT. It specifies CASSWAGTGPNTIYF. This chain connects TRBV28 to TRBJ1-3, with 9 nucleotides matching TRBD1. With V trimmed by 4 bases and J by 7 bases, 8 bases remained unmatched. Looked up from germline, CDR1 is MDHEN and CDR2 is SYDVKM. The CDR3 is 15 residues long.

The rearrangement joins TRBV2 to TRBJ1-1; TRBD1 agrees at 8 bases. The V gene's germline CDR1 is SNHLY and CDR2 FYNNEI. V shed 4 bases and J 4 bases; nucleotides not matched to a gene: 8. The CDR3 extends over 15 amino acids. The CDR3 region is CASSGRDRWGTEAFF. The DNA for the CDR3 is TGTGCCAGCAGTGGGCGGGACAGGTGGGGCACTGAAGCTTTCTTT.

CDR3 DNA: TGTGCCAGCAGGGGGCCCGACTATGGCTACACCTTC. Its protein is CASRGPDYGYTF. This chain links TRBV6-1 with TRBJ1-2; D might be TRBD1 (5 bases). From germline, CDR1 is MNHNS and CDR2 SASEGT. The CDR3 has 12 amino acids. V lost 6 bases, J lost 3 bases, and 8 bases lay in between.

V and J are TRBV20-1 and TRBJ1-1; D call uncertain. V dropped 5 bases and J dropped 1 base, with 5 bases sitting between them. The germline CDR1 and CDR2 sequences are DFQATT and SNEGSKA (reference sequence). The CDR3 runs to 11 residues. In DNA form, the CDR3 reads TGCAGTGCTCCAGAGAACACTGAAGCTTTCTTT. Encoded protein: CSAPENTEAFF.

The chain has TRBV5-6 and TRBJ2-7; 13 nucleotides agree with TRBD2. CDR1 is SGHDT and CDR2 is YYEEEE in the germline V gene. V lost 5 bases to trimming and J lost 2 bases; unmatched junction nucleotides: 4. This CDR3 has 15 residues. CDR3 coding DNA: TGTGCCAGCAGTACCGGGACTAGCGGGACCTACGAGCAGTACTTC. Its protein product is CASSTGTSGTYEQYF.

This clone was seen a single time. The V gene is TRBV10-3, the J gene TRBJ2-5; D possibly corresponds to TRBD2 (6 bases). The CDR3 is made up of 13 amino acids. Trimming removed 6 bases from V and 5 bases from J, with 13 bases in between. CDR1 and CDR2 (germline): ENHRY, SYGVKD. The CDR3: CAIRSGVTETQYF. In nucleotides, the CDR3 is TGTGCCATCAGATCGGGAGTTACGGAGACCCAGTACTTC.

This clone was observed a single time. The chain links TRBV18 to TRBJ2-5; D might be TRBD1 (6 bases). V was clipped by 6 bases and J by 2 bases, with 19 bases between them. The CDR3 covers 16 residues. Germline loops: CDR1 KGHSH, CDR2 LQKENI. The CDR3, as DNA: TGTGCCAGCTCTCCCACGGGCCCAAGGGGGCAAGAGACCCAGTACTTC. Translation gives CASSPTGPRGQETQYF.

V and J are TRBV11-2 and TRBJ2-5; 9 bases agree with TRBD2. The CDR3 runs to 15 residues. The germline V gene encodes CDR1 SGHAT and CDR2 FQNNGV. The V segment lost 2 bases and the J segment 5 bases; nucleotides outside the gene matches: 6. CDR3: CASSLPGLAGETQYF. The CDR3 coding sequence is TGTGCCAGCAGCTTACCGGGACTAGCCGGTGAGACCCAGTACTTC.

The V and J genes are TRBV21-1 and TRBJ1-1. TRBV21-1 corresponds to a pseudogene. The CDR3 contains 11 residues. The CDR3 DNA follows: TGTGCCGGCATTCGGGACACTGAAGCTTTCTTT. This gives the protein CAGIRDTEAFF.

Concerning this clone itself: The junction differs from germline at one of its ends, possibly a read error. The rearrangement joins TRBV6-6 to TRBJ1-2, with D hard to call. The length of the CDR3 is 12 residues. Germline-derived CDR1 and CDR2 are MNHNY and SVGAGI (reference sequence). The CDR3 is CASSYSPGGPRF. CDR3 coding DNA: TGTGCCAGCAGTTACTCCCCAGGAGGCCCCAGGTTC.

The chain has TRBV19 and TRBJ1-5; 8 nucleotides align to TRBD1. Unmatched junction bases numbered 9, after V lost 7 bases and J lost 1 base. The CDR3 runs 16 residues. Germline V gene lookup returns CDR1 LNHDA and CDR2 SQIVND (reference sequence). The CDR3 is CASTRRAGGSNQPQHF. The CDR3 nucleotides are TGTGCCAGTACTCGAAGGGCAGGGGGCAGCAATCAGCCCCAGCATTTT.

This chain links TRBV30 with TRBJ1-6, with 9 bases aligning to TRBD1. Germline lookup yields CDR1 GTSNPN and CDR2 SVGIG (reference sequence). There are 18 residues in the CDR3. Trimming removed 2 bases from V and 1 base from J; junction bases left unmatched: 9. CDR3 loop: CAWSRDRVSGSYNSPLHF. CDR3 DNA sequence: TGTGCCTGGAGTAGGGACAGGGTATCTGGGTCCTATAATTCACCCCTCCACTTT.

The CDR3 here is CASSLAGRLEPYNEQFF. The CDR3, as DNA: TGTGCCAGCAGCTTAGCGGGCAGGTTAGAACCCTACAATGAGCAGTTCTTC. This rearrangement joins TRBV11-1 to TRBJ2-1; D is ambiguous. This CDR3 is built from 17 residues. CDR1 is SGHAT and CDR2 is FQDESV in the germline V gene (reference sequence). The germline V and J ends were trimmed by 0 bases and 2 bases, with 14 bases remaining between them.

The chain links TRBV5-4 to TRBJ1-3; D unclear. V shed 4 bases and J shed 0 bases, with 8 bases lying between them. Germline V lookup: CDR1 SGHNT, CDR2 YYREEE (reference sequence). This CDR3 is 14 amino acids long. CDR3 loop: CASSLGNSGNTIYF. The CDR3 nucleotides are TGTGCCAGCAGCCTCGGTAACTCTGGAAACACCATATATTTT. Looking up the rest from reference TRBV5-4 and TRBJ1-3 gives the full variable domain: ETGVTQSPTHLIKTRGQQVTLRCSSQSGHNTVSWYQQALGQGPQFIFQYYREEENGRGNFPPRFSGLQFPNYSSELNVNALELDDSALYLCASSLGNSGNTIYFGEGSWLTVV.

This clone was counted once. The genes are TRBV7-2 and TRBJ1-4; 7 bases line up with TRBD1. CDR3 length: 14 amino acids. Trimming removed 3 bases from V and 5 bases from J; junction bases left unmatched: 3. The germline CDR1 and CDR2 sequences are SGHTA and FQGNSA. CDR3 nucleotide sequence: TGTGCCAGCAGCTTGGCAGGGGGAAATGAAAAACTGTTTTTT. Its protein product is CASSLAGGNEKLFF.

J is TRBJ1-2 and V is TRBV11-1; the D gene is possibly TRBD1 (5 bases). This CDR3 contains 14 residues. Germline V gives CDR1 SGHAT, CDR2 FQDESV (reference sequence). V was pared by 5 bases and J by 4 bases, with 14 bases between. CDR3 residues: CASSELTGIYGYTF. The DNA of the CDR3 is TGTGCCAGCAGCGAACTAACAGGAATCTATGGCTACACCTTC.

CDR3 protein: CASSQEGPGAYNEQFF. CDR3 nucleotide sequence: TGTGCCAGCAGCCAAGAGGGGCCGGGAGCCTACAATGAGCAGTTCTTC. This chain connects TRBV4-2 to TRBJ2-1, with D possibly matching TRBD2 (6 bases). This CDR3 spans 16 amino acids. Germline V gene lookup returns CDR1 LGHNA and CDR2 YNFKEQ. With 0 bases removed from V and 2 bases from J, the gap between germline ends came to 11 bases.

The V call is TRBV28, the J call TRBJ2-7; D perhaps matches TRBD1 (6 bases). V was shortened by 6 bases and J by 0 bases, with 15 bases between the two germline ends. Germline lookup yields CDR1 MDHEN and CDR2 SYDVKM. The CDR3 has 15 amino acids. The CDR3, as DNA: TGTGCCAGCAGGATTCCAGGGGCCAGCTCCTACGAGCAGTACTTC. This translates into CASRIPGASSYEQYF.

The genes are TRBV7-9 and TRBJ2-3; possible D gene TRBD2, 7 bases. CDR3 length equals 14 residues. Germline lookup yields CDR1 SEHNR and CDR2 FQNEAQ (reference sequence). Trimming pared 8 bases from V and 2 bases from J, leaving 14 bases between. In DNA form, the CDR3 reads TGTGCCAGCCTCTTCCGGGGGGCCACAGATACGCAGTATTTT. Protein sequence: CASLFRGATDTQYF.

The rearrangement joins TRBV27 to TRBJ2-7; 10 bases are shared with TRBD2. From germline, CDR1 is MNHEY and CDR2 SMNVEV (reference sequence). J lost 3 bases, V lost 7 bases, and 3 bases had no gene match. This CDR3 has 13 residues. In nucleotides, the CDR3 is TGTGCCAGCAAGCTAGCGGGAGACTACGAGCAGTACTTC. Translated, it gives CASKLAGDYEQYF.

The V gene is TRBV2, the J gene TRBJ2-7, with 8 bases lining up with TRBD1. Trimming removed 7 bases from V and 3 bases from J; junction bases left unmatched: 11. This CDR3 spans 15 amino acids. The germline V gene encodes CDR1 SNHLY and CDR2 FYNNEI. The CDR3 spells CASTAVGTGDYEQYF. The CDR3 DNA reads as TGTGCCAGCACGGCGGTTGGGACAGGTGACTACGAGCAGTACTTC.

Written as DNA, the CDR3 is TGTGCCAGCAGGCGGGCCCCAGGCACAGATACGCAGTATTTT. This sequence encodes CASRRAPGTDTQYF. The J gene is TRBJ2-3, the V gene TRBV6-1; possible D gene TRBD2, 5 bases. Germline V gene lookup returns CDR1 MNHNS and CDR2 SASEGT. CDR3 length: 14 amino acids. The V gene lost 6 bases and the J gene lost 1 base, with 11 bases spanning the gap.

The chain employs TRBV30 and TRBJ1-5, with TRBD1 as a possible D gene (5 bases). Germline CDR1 reads GTSNPN; CDR2 reads SVGIG (reference sequence). The CDR3 length is 13 residues. V shed 1 base and J shed 7 bases, with 11 bases lying between them. Written as DNA, the CDR3 is TGTGCCTGGAGTGGGGGAGGGGCCCAGCCCCAGCATTTT. This translates into CAWSGGGAQPQHF.

CDR3 DNA: TGTGCCAGCAGCGACCGCCGTGGGAGTCAAGAGACCCAGTACTTC. Translated: CASSDRRGSQETQYF. The chain combines TRBV5-4 with TRBJ2-5; possibly TRBD2 for D (5 bases). There are 15 residues in the CDR3. Germline CDR1 SGHNT, CDR2 YYREEE (reference sequence). V was shortened by 4 bases and J by 2 bases, with 15 bases between the two germline ends.